This T cell receptor (beta chain) was found in a study of T cells in localized non-small cell lung cancer. This clone was seen more than once but under ten times. Its matching antigen is unknown. V lost 0 bases and J lost 6, with 7 bases in between. Germline assignment: CDR1 SGHTA and CDR2 FQGTGA. The CDR3 extends over 13 amino acids. Study outcomes and limitations: Heterogeneity is still possible, as just one tumor region was sequenced.

Sequencing used immunoSEQ multiplex PCR; TCRdb keeps in-frame clones, though not all of them. The table includes 25,000 to 35,000 clones, approximately 88% detected once. The material was peripheral blood mononuclear cells, obtained before any cancer treatment. This clonotype was obtained from a woman aged 40-69 years with stage III lung adenocarcinoma. The rearrangement joins TRBV7-3 to TRBJ2-3; D remains unclear. The CDR3 nucleotides read TGTGCCAGCAGCTTAACGGCATCCGATACGCAGTATTTT. Translation gives CASSLTASDTQYF.